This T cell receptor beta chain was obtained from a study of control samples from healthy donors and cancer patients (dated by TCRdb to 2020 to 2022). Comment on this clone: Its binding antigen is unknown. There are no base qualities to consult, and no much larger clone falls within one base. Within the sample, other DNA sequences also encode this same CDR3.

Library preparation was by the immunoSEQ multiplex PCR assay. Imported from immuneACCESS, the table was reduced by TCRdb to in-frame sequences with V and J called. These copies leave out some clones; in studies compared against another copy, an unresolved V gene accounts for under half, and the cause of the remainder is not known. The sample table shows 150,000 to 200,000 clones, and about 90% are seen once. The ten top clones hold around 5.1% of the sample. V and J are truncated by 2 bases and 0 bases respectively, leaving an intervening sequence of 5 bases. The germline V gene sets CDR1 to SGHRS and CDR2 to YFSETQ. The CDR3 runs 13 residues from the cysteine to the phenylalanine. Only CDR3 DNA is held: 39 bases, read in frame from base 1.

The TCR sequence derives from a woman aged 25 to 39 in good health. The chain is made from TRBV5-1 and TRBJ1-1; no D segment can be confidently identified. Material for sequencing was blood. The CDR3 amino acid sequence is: CASSFGMNTEAFF. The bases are TGCGCCAGCAGCTTCGGAATGAACACTGAAGCTTTCTTT.